The 29 T cell receptor beta chains below come from one sample, sequenced in a study of spatial heterogeneity in lung cancer (dated by TCRdb to about 2019). Their antigens remain unidentified. The sample's time point label, decoded: sample taken at primary tumor resection. On the study overall, not on this receptor specifically: The number of expanded intratumoral alpha and beta TCRs correlated with the tumor nonsynonymous mutation count.

The receptor library was made with 5' RACE. Sequencing was performed on a NextSeq 500. The public reads were reanalyzed by TCRdb: fastp trimming at Q25, MiXCR alignment, in-frame beta chains only. All rows with the same CDR3 protein become a single entry with the most common DNA and genes. This sample has some 25,000 distinct CDR3 sequences in its table, and less than 9% of those were observed once. The top ten hold approximately 23% of the sample. The material sequenced was lung tumor tissue, taken at surgery. The receptors stem from a male donor with early-stage non-small cell lung cancer.

This clonotype was counted ten times or more. The chain is built from TRBV10-3 and TRBJ2-7, with D possibly called TRBD1 or TRBD2 (5 bases each). Between the trimmed V and J ends, which lost 3 bases and 4 bases, there was a span of 13 bases. The germline CDR1 and CDR2 sequences are ENHRY and SYGVKD. This CDR3 contains 14 residues. This chain's CDR3 is CAISDSSGQYEQYF. The DNA for the CDR3 is TGTGCCATCAGTGACTCTTCGGGGCAGTACGAGCAGTACTTC.

This clonotype was detected ten times or more. V usage is TRBV14 and J usage is TRBJ1-5, with D possibly TRBD1 on 5 matching bases. Germline CDR1 reads SGHDN; CDR2 reads FVKESK. V was shortened by 5 bases and J by 0 bases, with 11 bases between the two germline ends. The CDR3 is 15 amino acids. For the CDR3, the DNA is TGTGCCAGCAGCTTCAAAGGGGATAGCAATCAGCCCCAGCATTTT. Protein product: CASSFKGDSNQPQHF.

The chain employs TRBV11-2 and TRBJ2-2; D gene ambiguous. Trimming shortened V by 5 bases and J by 5 bases, and 12 bases separated the two germline ends. Germline loops: CDR1 SGHAT, CDR2 FQNNGV. This CDR3 is 14 amino acids long. The CDR3 region is CASSPLLGTGELFF. CDR3 sequence (DNA): TGTGCCAGCAGCCCCCTACTTGGGACCGGGGAGCTGTTTTTT.

This clonotype was seen ten or more times. This chain links TRBV7-9 with TRBJ1-1, with D unclear. V lost 2 bases, J lost 10 bases, and 11 bases lay in between. CDR3 length: 12 amino acids. CDR1 and CDR2 (germline): SEHNR, FQNEAQ (reference sequence). The DNA of the CDR3 is TGTGCCAGCAGCTTATTAGAGGAGGGAGCTTTCTTT. This encodes CASSLLEEGAFF.

The CDR3, as DNA: TGTGCCAGCAATCCCTCCTCTGGGGCCAACGTCCTGACTTTC. Protein product: CASNPSSGANVLTF. V gene TRBV5-6 combines with J gene TRBJ2-6, with D unclear. This CDR3 has 14 residues. V was clipped by 6 bases and J by 0 bases, with 7 bases between them. Germline assignment: CDR1 SGHDT and CDR2 YYEEEE.

This clonotype was seen many times. The rearrangement links TRBV12-3 or TRBV12-4 to TRBJ2-1; 10 bases match TRBD1. The CDR3 spans 10 residues. After removal of 6 bases from V and 15 bases from J, the junction contained 2 bases not matched to a gene. CDR3 loop: CASSGTGAFF. CDR3 nucleotide sequence: TGTGCCAGCAGCGGGACAGGGGCGTTCTTC.

In this sample, this clonotype turned up a few times. The rearrangement uses TRBV5-1 and TRBJ2-3; a weak D match, TRBD1 (5 bases). CDR3 length: 14 residues. V lost 2 bases and J lost 1, with 8 bases in between. CDR1 and CDR2 from the germline V gene are SGHRS and YFSETQ. CDR3 in DNA: TGCGCCAGCAGCTTTGGACACGGCACAGATACGCAGTATTTT. Translated, it gives CASSFGHGTDTQYF.

The V and J genes are TRBV12-3 or TRBV12-4 and TRBJ2-5; 10 bases line up with TRBD1. The CDR3 runs to 17 residues. V trimming: 2 bases; J trimming: 3 bases; junction bases outside the gene matches: 9. CDR3 amino acids: CASSLWDRGRGEETQYF. Here the CDR3 DNA reads TGTGCCAGCAGTTTATGGGACAGGGGCCGCGGGGAAGAGACCCAGTACTTC.

This clonotype has only a few counts. The chain has TRBV11-2 and TRBJ2-2; TRBD1 might be the D (5 bases). This CDR3 has 14 amino acids. Germline V gene lookup returns CDR1 SGHAT and CDR2 FQNNGV. V was clipped by 2 bases and J by 3 bases, with 7 bases between them. CDR3 DNA sequence: TGTGCCAGCAGCTTAAGCAGGGACACCGGGGAGCTGTTTTTT. Protein product: CASSLSRDTGELFF.

This clonotype was seen repeatedly, ten times or more. J is TRBJ1-1 and V is TRBV29-1; D is ambiguous. The CDR3 consists of 14 residues. V dropped 7 bases and J dropped 1 base, with 16 bases sitting between them. The germline V gene has CDR1 SQVTM and CDR2 ANQGSEA. The CDR3 spells CSAFRGAGNTEAFF. The CDR3 DNA reads TGCAGCGCCTTTAGAGGCGCGGGGAACACTGAAGCTTTCTTT.

This clonotype was counted at least ten times. The chain joins TRBV27 to TRBJ2-7; possible D gene TRBD1, 6 bases. CDR1 MNHEY and CDR2 SMNVEV come from the germline V gene (reference sequence). CDR3 length equals 13 residues. V was clipped by 5 bases and J by 3 bases, with 11 bases between them. The DNA of the CDR3 is TGTGCCAGCAGTACGGGGACAATCTACGAGCAGTACTTC. Its protein product is CASSTGTIYEQYF.

Ten or more counts support this clonotype. One end of the junction is discordant with germline, which a read error may explain. The V call is TRBV9, the J call TRBJ1-1, with D perhaps TRBD1 (5 bases). The CDR3 sequence is 15 residues long. Germline V lookup: CDR1 SGDLS, CDR2 YYNGEE. The CDR3 nucleotides read TGTGCCAGCAGCGCCGGGTGGGGGGAGAACGCTGAAGCTTTCTTT. It codes for CASSAGWGENAEAFF.

This clonotype was recorded at least ten times. The rearrangement joins TRBV6-1 to TRBJ1-5; 7 bases fit TRBD1. The CDR3 covers 16 residues. With V trimmed by 2 bases and J by 10 bases, 14 bases remained unmatched. CDR1 and CDR2 (germline): MNHNS, SASEGT. The CDR3 reads CASSETRGRPHGPQHF. The CDR3 bases are TGTGCCAGCAGTGAAACGAGGGGGCGTCCCCATGGTCCCCAGCATTTT.

In its sample, this clonotype was seen many times. The chain combines TRBV20-1 with TRBJ2-5; perhaps TRBD2 as D (6 bases). Germline V lookup: CDR1 DFQATT, CDR2 SNEGSKA (reference sequence). The CDR3 is made up of 14 amino acids. V lost 0 bases and J lost 4, with 12 bases in between. The DNA of the CDR3 is TGCAGTGCTAGAGATAGGAGGGGAGGAGAGACCCAGTACTTC. Its translation is CSARDRRGGETQYF.

This clonotype was observed many times. The rearrangement links TRBV7-2 to TRBJ2-3, with TRBD2 matching 7 bases. The CDR3 extends over 15 amino acids. CDR1 and CDR2 (germline): SGHTA, FQGNSA. V was pared by 5 bases and J by 3 bases, with 8 bases of the junction left unmatched. CDR3 DNA sequence: TGTGCCAGCAGCCCGTGGACTAGTGGGACAGATACGCAGTATTTT. This encodes CASSPWTSGTDTQYF. The full variable domain, in which reference TRBV7-2 and TRBJ2-3 provide the parts outside the CDR3, is GAGVSQSPSNKVTEKGKDVELRCDPISGHTALYWYRQSLGQGLEFLIYFQGNSAPDKSGLPSDRFSAERTGGSVSTLTIQRTQQEDSAVYLCASSPWTSGTDTQYFGPGTRLTVL.

This clonotype was picked up a small number of times. This chain connects TRBV5-1 to TRBJ2-3; the D gene could be TRBD1 or TRBD2 (6 bases each). With 1 base removed from V and 3 bases from J, the gap between germline ends came to 12 bases. The CDR3 is made up of 15 amino acids. CDR1 and CDR2 from the germline V gene are SGHRS and YFSETQ. This CDR3 is CASSLPGGGTDTQYF. The CDR3 DNA follows: TGCGCCAGCAGCTTGCCCGGGGGCGGGACAGATACGCAGTATTTT.

At least ten counts were recorded for this clonotype. This chain connects TRBV28 to TRBJ1-2; D perhaps matches TRBD1 (6 bases). CDR1 is MDHEN, CDR2 SYDVKM, per germline. This CDR3 comprises 14 residues. V was pared by 3 bases and J by 3 bases, with 11 bases between. The CDR3 loop reads CASSFKGEHYGYTF. Written as DNA, the CDR3 is TGTGCCAGCAGTTTCAAGGGGGAGCACTATGGCTACACCTTC.

This clonotype was observed many times. The chain has TRBV5-1 and TRBJ2-2; D is uncertain. The CDR3 runs to 15 residues. Trimming took off 5 bases at V and 4 bases at J, with 15 bases between the two ends. Germline assignment: CDR1 SGHRS and CDR2 YFSETQ. The CDR3 DNA sequence: TGCGCCAGCAGGCAAGATGTTAGGGCCACCGGGGAGCTGTTTTTT. This codes for CASRQDVRATGELFF.

The table lists this clonotype with a few counts. The chain recombines TRBV28 with TRBJ2-7; 10 bases fit TRBD1. Unmatched junction bases numbered 5, after V lost 4 bases and J lost 5 bases. The CDR3 is 14 residues long. CDR1 is MDHEN and CDR2 is SYDVKM in the germline V gene. The CDR3 DNA reads TGTGCCAGCAGTTCCCCGGGACAGGGGAACGAGCAGTACTTC. Translated, it gives CASSSPGQGNEQYF. Together with reference TRBV28 and TRBJ2-7, the CDR3 gives the full variable domain: DVKVTQSSRYLVKRTGEKVFLECVQDMDHENMFWYRQDPGLGLRLIYFSYDVKMKEKGDIPEGYSVSREKKERFSLILESASTNQTSMYLCASSSPGQGNEQYFGPGTRLTVT.

At least ten counts were recorded for this clonotype. V and J are TRBV15 and TRBJ2-3, with 7 bases fitting TRBD2. The ends lost 0 bases at V and 5 bases at J; junction bases unmatched: 8. There are 16 residues in the CDR3. The germline V gene has CDR1 LNHNV and CDR2 YYDKDF (reference sequence). The CDR3 loop is CATSRDRAGVGDTQYF. CDR3 DNA: TGTGCCACCAGCAGAGATCGGGCGGGGGTAGGAGATACGCAGTATTTT. The variable domain in full, completed from reference TRBV15 and TRBJ2-3, reads DAMVIQNPRYQVTQFGKPVTLSCSQTLNHNVMYWYQQKSSQAPKLLFHYYDKDFNNEADTPDNFQSRRPNTSFCFLDIRSPGLGDTAMYLCATSRDRAGVGDTQYFGPGTRLTVL.

Many counts were recorded for this clonotype. The genes are TRBV3-1 and TRBJ1-1; 8 bases are a match to TRBD1. Per the germline V gene, CDR1 is LGHDT and CDR2 is YNNKEL (reference sequence). V lost 3 bases and J lost 7; bases outside the gene matches: 4. This CDR3 comprises 13 residues. The CDR3 protein is CASSQGDRNEAFF. The CDR3 DNA follows: TGTGCCAGCAGCCAGGGGGACAGGAATGAAGCTTTCTTT.

This clonotype occurred many times. V usage is TRBV14 and J usage is TRBJ1-6; 9 bases align to TRBD1. Germline V gene lookup returns CDR1 SGHDN and CDR2 FVKESK. V lost 2 bases, J lost 10 bases, and 6 bases stayed unmatched. This CDR3 has 15 residues. Here the CDR3 DNA reads TGTGCCAGCAGCCAAAGACAGGGGGTCTCATCACCCCTCCACTTT. This codes for CASSQRQGVSSPLHF.

This clonotype was recorded at least ten times. The chain carries TRBV20-1 and TRBJ1-1; D is uncertain. Trimming stripped 5 bases from V and 0 bases from J, with 7 bases between. The V gene's germline CDR1 is DFQATT and CDR2 SNEGSKA (reference sequence). There are 12 residues in the CDR3. As DNA, the CDR3 is TGCAGTGCTCCTAGATTGAACACTGAAGCTTTCTTT. This codes for CSAPRLNTEAFF.

This clonotype is categorized as medium-sized (0.01 to 0.1%). V gene TRBV5-4 combines with J gene TRBJ2-5; 9 nucleotides match TRBD2. The germline V gene encodes CDR1 SGHNT and CDR2 YYREEE (reference sequence). V lost 0 bases and J lost 2; bases outside the gene matches: 2. This CDR3 contains 15 residues. The CDR3 DNA sequence: TGTGCCAGCAGCTTGGTTCTAGCGGGGCAAGAGACCCAGTACTTC. It is translated as CASSLVLAGQETQYF.

This clonotype is labeled as medium-sized (0.01 to 0.1%). The genes are TRBV5-1 and TRBJ2-3; D tentatively fits TRBD1 or TRBD2 (6 bases each). CDR3 length: 15 residues. Trimming took 1 base from V and 4 from J, leaving 13 bases between them. The V gene's germline CDR1 is SGHRS and CDR2 YFSETQ. DNA of the CDR3: TGCGCCAGCAGCTTGAACGGGGGCCGACCAGATACGCAGTATTTT. Translation: CASSLNGGRPDTQYF.

In its sample, this clonotype was seen many times. V and J are TRBV11-3 and TRBJ2-1, with 9 bases aligning to TRBD2. The CDR3 extends over 15 amino acids. V shed 5 bases and J 7 bases; nucleotides not matched to a gene: 9. CDR1 is SGHNT and CDR2 is YENEEA in the germline V gene. The CDR3 spells CASSHPVAGENEQFF. The CDR3 DNA sequence: TGTGCCAGCAGCCACCCGGTAGCGGGGGAGAATGAGCAGTTCTTC.

This chain links TRBV28 with TRBJ2-2, with 7 bases matching TRBD2. The junction had 9 bases not matched to a gene; V was cut back by 8 bases and J by 6 bases. Germline V CDR1 and CDR2: MDHEN, SYDVKM. This CDR3 has 14 residues. As DNA, the CDR3 is TGTGCCAGCGCACCCCAGGCGGGGGCCGGGGAGCTGTTTTTT. This translates into CASAPQAGAGELFF.

This clonotype was detected ten times or more. The chain combines TRBV20-1 with TRBJ2-1; D possibly corresponds to TRBD1 (7 bases). Germline CDR1 is DFQATT and CDR2 is SNEGSKA (reference sequence). V lost 5 bases and J lost 0, with 11 bases in between. The CDR3 runs 14 residues. The CDR3 nucleotides read TGCAGTGCTGCAGGGGGGAGCTCCTACAATGAGCAGTTCTTC. It is translated as CSAAGGSSYNEQFF.

This clonotype was observed many times. The rearrangement joins TRBV20-1 to TRBJ2-3, with D maybe TRBD1 (5 bases). V was cut by 0 bases and J by 9 bases, with 16 bases left in between. The germline V gene has CDR1 DFQATT and CDR2 SNEGSKA (reference sequence). The CDR3 has 14 residues. CDR3 protein: CSARDAGLPLTQYF. The CDR3 coding sequence is TGCAGTGCTAGAGATGCAGGGCTTCCGTTGACGCAGTATTTT.